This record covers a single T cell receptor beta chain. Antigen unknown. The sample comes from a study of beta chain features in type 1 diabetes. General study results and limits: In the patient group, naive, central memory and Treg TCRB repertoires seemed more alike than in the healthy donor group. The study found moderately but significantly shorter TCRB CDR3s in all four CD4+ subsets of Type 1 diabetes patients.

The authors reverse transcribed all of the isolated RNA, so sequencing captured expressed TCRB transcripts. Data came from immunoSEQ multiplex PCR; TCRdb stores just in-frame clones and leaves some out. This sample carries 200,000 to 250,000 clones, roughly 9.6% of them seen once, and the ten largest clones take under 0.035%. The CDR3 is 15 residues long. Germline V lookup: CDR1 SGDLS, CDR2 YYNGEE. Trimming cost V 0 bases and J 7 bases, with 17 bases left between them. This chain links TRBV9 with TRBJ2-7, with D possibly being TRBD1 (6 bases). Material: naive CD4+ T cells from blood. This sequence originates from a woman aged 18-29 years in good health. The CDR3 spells CASSVEITGFGEQYF. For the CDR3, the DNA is TGTGCCAGCAGCGTAGAAATTACAGGGTTTGGGGAGCAGTACTTC.